This T cell receptor beta chain was observed in a study of T cell responses to AZD1222 COVID-19 vaccine. Assay used: immunoSEQ multiplex PCR; TCRdb lists only in-frame clones, some missing. The data contain around 95,000 clones, approximately 87% of them singletons. The sample here was peripheral blood, taken on day 0 of AZD1222 vaccination. This TCR was recovered from an adult in good health.

CDR3 sequence (DNA): TGTGCCAGCAGCTTAGACTCAGGGGGCCTCGGGTCCTACGAGCAGTACTTC. Its translation is CASSLDSGGLGSYEQYF. The rearrangement links TRBV7-9 to TRBJ2-7; 8 bases are shared with TRBD1. CDR3 length: 17 residues. Germline assignment: CDR1 SEHNR and CDR2 FQNEAQ (reference sequence). V lost 1 base and J lost 1; bases outside the gene matches: 9.